One and the same sample provided the 16 T cell receptor beta chains below, sequenced in a study of control samples from healthy donors and cancer patients. Libraries were prepared by immunoSEQ multiplex PCR; TCRdb keeps only in-frame clonotypes and omits some of them. The sample shows roughly 73,000 clones, over 70% of them seen only once. Sample: blood. Receptors originate from a man in his forties or fifties in good health.

The chain is built from TRBV7-3 and TRBJ2-7; 8 bases agree with TRBD2. The length of the CDR3 is 14 residues. Germline V gene data show CDR1 as SGHTA and CDR2 as FQGTGA. With V trimmed by 5 bases and J by 3 bases, 6 bases remained unmatched. CDR3 protein: CASSPSGRGYEQYF. Written as DNA, the CDR3 is TGTGCCAGCAGCCCCAGCGGGAGAGGCTACGAGCAGTACTTC.

The chain carries TRBV27 and TRBJ2-7; 8 bases are shared with TRBD1. Germline CDR1 MNHEY, CDR2 SMNVEV (reference sequence). The CDR3 extends over 12 amino acids. Here the CDR3 DNA reads TGTGTTTCCGGGACAGGCCTATACGAGCAGTACTTC. Translated: CVSGTGLYEQYF.

The chain joins TRBV25-1 to TRBJ1-5; TRBD1 matches 8 bases. The CDR3 is 12 amino acids. The germline CDR1 and CDR2 sequences are MGHDK and SYGVNS. V shed 4 bases and J 13 bases; nucleotides not matched to a gene: 6. CDR3 bases: TGTGCCAGCAGTGCCGGACAGGGAGTACAGCATTTT. As protein: CASSAGQGVQHF.

The chain employs TRBV27 and TRBJ2-2; 8 nucleotides match TRBD1. This CDR3 has 15 residues. V lost 6 bases to trimming and J lost 5 bases; unmatched junction nucleotides: 8. The germline V gene encodes CDR1 MNHEY and CDR2 SMNVEV (reference sequence). In DNA, the CDR3 is TGTGCCAGCAGCCCGAGGACAGGGAGGACCGGGGAGCTGTTTTTT. It encodes CASSPRTGRTGELFF.

The rearrangement links TRBV5-1 to TRBJ1-4; a weak D match, TRBD1 (5 bases). This CDR3 has 15 amino acids. Germline V gene lookup returns CDR1 SGHRS and CDR2 YFSETQ. V lost 2 bases and J 3 bases, leaving 11 bases between the germline ends. The CDR3 is CASSFQTAANEKLFF. CDR3 sequence (DNA): TGCGCCAGCAGCTTCCAGACAGCAGCTAATGAAAAACTGTTTTTT. The full variable domain, with the rest looked up from reference TRBV5-1 and TRBJ1-4, is KAGVTQTPRYLIKTRGQQVTLSCSPISGHRSVSWYQQTPGQGLQFLFEYFSETQRNKGNFPGRFSGRQFSNSRSEMNVSTLELGDSALYLCASSFQTAANEKLFFGSGTQLSVL.

This chain uses TRBV7-2 with TRBJ1-1, with D unclear. This CDR3 is 15 amino acids long. The V gene's germline CDR1 is SGHTA and CDR2 FQGNSA. The V gene lost 6 bases and the J gene lost 6 bases, with 20 bases spanning the gap. The CDR3 nucleotides read TGTGCCAGCAGACTAGTGGGTGGCGGGGTCCCTGAAGCTTTCTTT. Amino acid sequence: CASRLVGGGVPEAFF.

In its sample, this clone was seen once. This chain links TRBV4-2 with TRBJ2-3, with D uncertain. The CDR3 is 14 amino acids. CDR1 is LGHNA, CDR2 YNFKEQ, per germline. Trimming removed 0 bases from V and 3 bases from J, with 7 bases in between. CDR3 nucleotide sequence: TGTGCCAGCAGCCAAGAAACTACTACAGATACGCAGTATTTT. This sequence encodes CASSQETTTDTQYF.

A few counts support this clone. The rearrangement links TRBV19 to TRBJ1-1; D is ambiguous. The germline V gene has CDR1 LNHDA and CDR2 SQIVND (reference sequence). This CDR3 is 15 amino acids long. The ends were cut back, 9 bases at V and 1 base at J, with 18 bases in the middle. DNA of the CDR3: TGTGCCAGCGCGCGGAGGGAACTTGCGAACACTGAAGCTTTCTTT. Protein: CASARRELANTEAFF.

The CDR3 DNA is TGTGCCAGCAGTAAATTAACAGGGCTCCAGCAGCCCCAGCATTTT. Its protein product is CASSKLTGLQQPQHF. This sequence joins TRBV27 and TRBJ1-5, with D maybe TRBD1 (6 bases). Germline values: CDR1 MNHEY, CDR2 SMNVEV (reference sequence). Trimming cost V 5 bases and J 7 bases, with 18 bases left between them. The CDR3 consists of 15 residues.

The V call is TRBV28, the J call TRBJ2-7, with D tentatively TRBD2 (7 bases). The germline V and J ends were trimmed by 6 bases and 7 bases, with 13 bases remaining between them. The CDR3 covers 12 residues. Germline V gene data show CDR1 as MDHEN and CDR2 as SYDVKM. CDR3: CASSGGGGEQYF. The CDR3 DNA sequence: TGTGCCAGCAGCGGGGGAGGGGGGGAGCAGTACTTC. Using reference TRBV28 and TRBJ2-7 for the parts outside the CDR3, the full variable domain is DVKVTQSSRYLVKRTGEKVFLECVQDMDHENMFWYRQDPGLGLRLIYFSYDVKMKEKGDIPEGYSVSREKKERFSLILESASTNQTSMYLCASSGGGGEQYFGPGTRLTVT.

The chain links TRBV5-6 to TRBJ2-5, with a weak D call TRBD1 (5 bases). The CDR3 is 13 residues long. V lost 3 bases and J lost 5, with 11 bases in between. Germline V CDR1 and CDR2: SGHDT, YYEEEE. CDR3 bases: TGTGCCAGCAGCTCAGCAGGGTGGGAGACCCAGTACTTC. Its translation: CASSSAGWETQYF.

This chain joins TRBV7-2 and TRBJ1-2, with 11 bases identical to TRBD1. After removal of 3 bases from V and 0 bases from J, the junction contained 3 bases not matched to a gene. Germline values: CDR1 SGHTA, CDR2 FQGNSA. This CDR3 region has 16 residues. In DNA form, the CDR3 reads TGTGCCAGCAGCTTGGACAGGGGGCGCTCTAACTATGGCTACACCTTC. It codes for CASSLDRGRSNYGYTF.

The CDR3 loop is CASSVQFGSSYEQYF. CDR3 in DNA: TGTGCCAGCAGTGTACAGTTTGGCAGCTCCTACGAGCAGTACTTC. V is TRBV25-1 and J is TRBJ2-7; no reliable D call. V lost 4 bases and J lost 0, with 13 bases in between. The germline gives CDR1 MGHDK, CDR2 SYGVNS. The CDR3 covers 15 residues.

The chain uses TRBV7-3 and TRBJ2-3, with D unclear. Germline-derived CDR1 and CDR2 are SGHTA and FQGTGA. V dropped 3 bases and J dropped 4 bases, with 8 bases sitting between them. The CDR3 runs 13 residues. The CDR3 loop is CASSFLGADTQYF. CDR3 nucleotides: TGTGCCAGCAGCTTCTTGGGTGCAGATACGCAGTATTTT.

This clone was seen a single time. The V gene is TRBV7-2, the J gene TRBJ1-6; D is uncertain. Trimming removed 5 bases at V and 11 bases at J, with 25 bases between. There are 17 residues in the CDR3. Germline loops: CDR1 SGHTA, CDR2 FQGNSA. CDR3 sequence (DNA): TGTGCCAGCAGCCCAAACCAGGAGCGTTGGCCCCGGGCACCCCTCCACTTT. It specifies CASSPNQERWPRAPLHF.

Only a few counts were recorded for this clone. The rearrangement uses TRBV27 and TRBJ2-1, with TRBD2 matching 7 bases. Per germline, CDR1 MNHEY and CDR2 SMNVEV (reference sequence). The trim removed 7 bases at V and 0 bases at J, leaving 9 bases unmatched. The CDR3 length is 16 residues. Written as DNA, the CDR3 is TGTGCCAGCATCCCTCTAGCGGTGAGCTCCTACAATGAGCAGTTCTTC. This sequence encodes CASIPLAVSSYNEQFF.